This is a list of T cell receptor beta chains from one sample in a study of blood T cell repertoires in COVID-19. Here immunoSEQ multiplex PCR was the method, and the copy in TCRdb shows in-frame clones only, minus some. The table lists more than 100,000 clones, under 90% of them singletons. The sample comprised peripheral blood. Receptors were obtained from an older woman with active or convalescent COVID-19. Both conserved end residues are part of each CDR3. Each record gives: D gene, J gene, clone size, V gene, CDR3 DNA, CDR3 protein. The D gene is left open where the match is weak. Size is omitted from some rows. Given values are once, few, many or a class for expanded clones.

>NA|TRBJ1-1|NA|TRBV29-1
TGCAGCGTTGATGCTCCGGGGGCTGAAGCTTTCTTT
CSVDAPGAEAFF
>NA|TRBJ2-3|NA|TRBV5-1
TGCGCCAGCAGCTGGGGGGACTCCGGGTCCTATACGCAGTATTTT
CASSWGDSGSYTQYF
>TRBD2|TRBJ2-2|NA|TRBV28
TGTGCCAGCAGCCAGCTAGCGGGGGCCACCGGGGAGCTGTTTTTT
CASSQLAGATGELFF
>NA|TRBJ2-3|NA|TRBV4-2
TGTGCCAGCAGCCAAGGTCAACAGGGCTTTAAAGATACGCAGTATTTT
CASSQGQQGFKDTQYF
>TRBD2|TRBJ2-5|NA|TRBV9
TGTGCCAGCAGCGCCGACGGGGGGGCTATAGGGACCCAGTACTTC
CASSADGGAIGTQYF
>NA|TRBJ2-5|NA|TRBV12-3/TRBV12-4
TGTGCCAGCAGCATCGAGGAGACCCAGTACTTC
CASSIEETQYF
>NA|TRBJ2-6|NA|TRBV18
TGTGCCAGCTCACCTACTGCCGGGAGCGGGGCCAACGTCCTGACTTTC
CASSPTAGSGANVLTF
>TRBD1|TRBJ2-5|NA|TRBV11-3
TGTGCCAGCAGCCCTCGGACAGGGAAGGAAGAGACCCAGTACTTC
CASSPRTGKEETQYF
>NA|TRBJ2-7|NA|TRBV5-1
TGCGCCAGCAGCGGCACACGTTACGAGCAGTACTTC
CASSGTRYEQYF
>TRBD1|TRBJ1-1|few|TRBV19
TGTGCCAGTAGTATAGATGGACAGGGTGGCACTGAAGCTTTCTTT
CASSIDGQGGTEAFF
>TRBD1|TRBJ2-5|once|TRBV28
TGTGCCAGCAGTTACCATGGACAGGGGAAAGAGACCCAGTACTTC
CASSYHGQGKETQYF
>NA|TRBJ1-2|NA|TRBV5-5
TGTGCCAGCAGCTTGGCCCGGACAGCGAACTATGGCTACACCTTC
CASSLARTANYGYTF
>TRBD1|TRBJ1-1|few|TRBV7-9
TGTGCCAGCAGCTTACAGGGGGCTGACACTGAAGCTTTCTTT
CASSLQGADTEAFF
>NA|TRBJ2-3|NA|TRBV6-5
TGTGCCAGCAGCCCCGGTTATACGCAGTATTTT
CASSPGYTQYF
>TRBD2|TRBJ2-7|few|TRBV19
TGTGCCAGTAGTCCACGAGGACTAGCGTACCCCTACGAGCAGTACTTC
CASSPRGLAYPYEQYF
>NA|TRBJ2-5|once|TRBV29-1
TGCAGCGTTGAAACAGGGAACCAAGAGACCCAGTACTTC
CSVETGNQETQYF
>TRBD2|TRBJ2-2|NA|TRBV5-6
TGTGCCAGCAGCCTGCGACTAGCCGTGGGCGGGGAGCTGTTTTTT
CASSLRLAVGGELFF
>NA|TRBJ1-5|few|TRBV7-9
TGTGCCAGCAGCCCAGGGGACGGACGCAATCAGCCCCAGCATTTT
CASSPGDGRNQPQHF
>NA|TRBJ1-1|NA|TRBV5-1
TGCGCCAGCAGCTTGGCTCCAGGTTTCAACACTGAAGCTTTCTTT
CASSLAPGFNTEAFF
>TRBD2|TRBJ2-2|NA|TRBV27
TGTGCCAGCAGAACTAGCGGAGTTACACCGGGGGAGCTGTTTTTT
CASRTSGVTPGELFF
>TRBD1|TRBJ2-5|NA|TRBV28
TGTGCCAGCACCCGGCGGACAGGGGGACAGGAGACCCAGTACTTC
CASTRRTGGQETQYF
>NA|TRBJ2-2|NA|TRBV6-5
TGTGCCAGCGGATACAGGGGGGGGACCGGGGAGCTGTTTTTT
CASGYRGGTGELFF
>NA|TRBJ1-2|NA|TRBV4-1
TGCGCCAGCAGCCAAGATAGACTTTATGGCTACACCTTC
CASSQDRLYGYTF
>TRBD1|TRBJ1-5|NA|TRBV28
TGTGCCAGCAGGCCAGGGGGCCAGCCCCAGCATTTT
CASRPGGQPQHF
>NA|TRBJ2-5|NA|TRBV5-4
TGTGCCAGCAGCTTGGCACTCCAAGAGACCCAGTACTTC
CASSLALQETQYF
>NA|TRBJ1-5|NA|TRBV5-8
TGTGCCAGCAGCCGGAATCTTCAGGGCAATCAGCCCCAGCATTTT
CASSRNLQGNQPQHF
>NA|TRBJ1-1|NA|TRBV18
TGTGCCAGCTCACCACCAGTCGAGACTGAAGCTTTCTTT
CASSPPVETEAFF
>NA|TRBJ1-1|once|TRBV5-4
TGTGCCAGCAGCGTGGGTAGGAACACTGAAGCTTTCTTT
CASSVGRNTEAFF
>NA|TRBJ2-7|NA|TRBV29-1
TGCAGCGCTATGACCGGGGGCGAGCAGTACTTC
CSAMTGGEQYF
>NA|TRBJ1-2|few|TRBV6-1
TGTGCCAGCAGTGACAGGGACTATGGCTACACCTTC
CASSDRDYGYTF
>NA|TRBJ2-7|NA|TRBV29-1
TGCAGCGTTGTGACTGAATACGAGCAGTACTTC
CSVVTEYEQYF
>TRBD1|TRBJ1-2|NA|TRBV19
TGTGCCGGGAGAACAGGGGGAGGAGGCTACACCTTC
CAGRTGGGGYTF
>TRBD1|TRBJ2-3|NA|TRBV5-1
TGCGCCAGCAGCTCACAGGGGGCTAGAACAGATACGCAGTATTTT
CASSSQGARTDTQYF
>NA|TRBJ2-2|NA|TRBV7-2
TGTGCCAGCAGCTTACTGAACGCGGGCACCGGGGAGCTGTTTTTT
CASSLLNAGTGELFF
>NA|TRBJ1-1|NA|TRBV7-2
TGTGCCAGCAGCCTAACAGGCACTGAAGCTTTCTTT
CASSLTGTEAFF
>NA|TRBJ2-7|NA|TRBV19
TGTGCCAGTCCCGGGACTGGTGAGTTC
CASPGTGEF
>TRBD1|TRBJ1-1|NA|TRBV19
TGTGCCAGTAGGCCCGGACAGGAGAACACTGAAGCTTTCTTT
CASRPGQENTEAFF